The 24 T cell receptor beta chains below come from one sample, sequenced in a study of cytotoxic CD8 clonotypes in ibrutinib-treated CLL. Profiled with immunoSEQ multiplex PCR; TCRdb holds only in-frame clones, not every one. The sample lists about 50,000 clones; approximately 53% were seen once. The sequencing here drew on PBMCs, taken after 12 months of ibrutinib treatment. Receptors originate from a human donor with chronic lymphocytic leukemia.

The chain is built from TRBV11-3 and TRBJ2-3; D is uncertain. Trimming shortened V by 5 bases and J by 3 bases, and 18 bases separated the two germline ends. Germline lookup yields CDR1 SGHNT and CDR2 YENEEA. There are 16 residues in the CDR3. The CDR3 DNA is TGTGCCAGCAGCGTGAATGGGCGGAGCAGGACAGATACGCAGTATTTT. Residues: CASSVNGRSRTDTQYF.

The V and J genes are TRBV29-1 and TRBJ2-7, with unresolved D. The germline gives CDR1 SQVTM, CDR2 ANQGSEA. V was cut by 3 bases and J by 7 bases, with 16 bases left in between. CDR3 length: 13 residues. Here the CDR3 reads CSVDQEMVGEQYF. The CDR3 bases are TGCAGCGTTGATCAGGAGATGGTGGGAGAGCAGTACTTC.

This rearrangement joins TRBV28 to TRBJ1-5; no clear D gene. V was clipped by 6 bases and J by 6 bases, with 6 bases between them. The germline CDR1 and CDR2 sequences are MDHEN and SYDVKM. This CDR3 contains 11 residues. CDR3 DNA sequence: TGTGCCAGCAGGAACAGTCAGCCCCAGCATTTT. Amino acids: CASRNSQPQHF.

This sequence joins TRBV28 and TRBJ2-1, with D unclear. CDR3 length equals 13 residues. The germline V gene has CDR1 MDHEN and CDR2 SYDVKM. Trimming removed 10 bases at V and 0 bases at J, with 10 bases between. The CDR3 protein is CATEASSYNEQFF. Here the CDR3 DNA reads TGTGCCACCGAGGCGAGCTCCTACAATGAGCAGTTCTTC. Together with reference TRBV28 and TRBJ2-1, the CDR3 gives the full variable domain: DVKVTQSSRYLVKRTGEKVFLECVQDMDHENMFWYRQDPGLGLRLIYFSYDVKMKEKGDIPEGYSVSREKKERFSLILESASTNQTSMYLCATEASSYNEQFFGPGTRLTVL.

This chain connects TRBV7-2 to TRBJ2-3; the D call may be TRBD1 or TRBD2 (5 bases each). The V end lost 3 bases, the J end lost 4 bases, and 14 bases lay between the germline ends. Germline-derived CDR1 and CDR2 are SGHTA and FQGNSA. The CDR3 length is 15 residues. The CDR3 DNA is TGTGCCAGCAGCTTGGGACCGAGGGGTCCAGATACGCAGTATTTT. As protein: CASSLGPRGPDTQYF.

Concerning this clone: Only one base separates this from a far larger clonotype, so it likely reflects a read error. This sample includes further DNA sequences coding for the same CDR3. The chain is built from TRBV19 and TRBJ1-4; D might be TRBD1 (5 bases). Deletions cut 3 bases from V and 8 bases from J, with 19 bases between. The CDR3 covers 16 residues. From germline, CDR1 is LNHDA and CDR2 SQIVND (reference sequence). In nucleotides, the CDR3 is TGTGCCAGTAGTATGGGTACAGGAGAATTCGGGGAAAAACTGTTTTTT. Translated: CASSMGTGEFGEKLFF.

V gene TRBV2 combines with J gene TRBJ2-7, with 11 bases identical to TRBD2. Looked up from germline, CDR1 is SNHLY and CDR2 is FYNNEI. This CDR3 region has 14 residues. After removal of 3 bases from V and 7 bases from J, the junction contained 5 bases not matched to a gene. CDR3 in amino acids: CASSDRRLAGEQYF. CDR3 in DNA: TGTGCCAGCAGTGATCGGCGACTAGCGGGAGAGCAGTACTTC.

This clone came up many times. V and J are TRBV5-6 and TRBJ1-2, with unresolved D. This CDR3 has 13 residues. Between the trimmed V and J ends, which lost 2 bases and 2 bases, there was a span of 7 bases. Germline CDR1 SGHDT, CDR2 YYEEEE. CDR3 sequence reads: CASSLDGNYGYTF. The CDR3 DNA reads as TGTGCCAGCAGCTTAGACGGGAACTATGGCTACACCTTC.

The V gene is TRBV19, the J gene TRBJ1-1; D call uncertain. V was shortened by 4 bases and J by 1 base, with 10 bases between the two germline ends. CDR1 and CDR2 (germline): LNHDA, SQIVND (reference sequence). This CDR3 has 14 amino acids. The CDR3 protein is CASSTLPGNTEAFF. The CDR3 DNA follows: TGTGCCAGTAGTACCCTCCCAGGGAACACTGAAGCTTTCTTT. The entire variable domain, with the rest obtained from reference TRBV19 and TRBJ1-1, is as follows: DGGITQSPKYLFRKEGQNVTLSCEQNLNHDAMYWYRQDPGQGLRLIYYSQIVNDFQKGDIAEGYSVSREKKESFPLTVTSAQKNPTAFYLCASSTLPGNTEAFFGQGTRLTVV.

This sequence joins TRBV29-1 and TRBJ1-1, with D maybe TRBD1 (6 bases). Between the trimmed V and J ends, which lost 7 bases and 4 bases, there was a span of 16 bases. Germline V gives CDR1 SQVTM, CDR2 ANQGSEA. The CDR3 has 13 amino acids. The CDR3 loop is CSGYDRTSTEAFF. DNA for the CDR3: TGCAGCGGTTACGACAGGACGAGCACTGAAGCTTTCTTT.

In this sample, this clone turned up a few times. V is TRBV18 and J is TRBJ2-7; D is possibly TRBD1 (6 bases). Germline CDR1 is KGHSH and CDR2 is LQKENI. The CDR3 covers 15 residues. V lost 2 bases, J lost 3 bases, and 14 bases lay in between. The DNA for the CDR3 is TGTGCCAGCTCACCAGGGACACTTAGCCGCTACGAGCAGTACTTC. This translates into CASSPGTLSRYEQYF.

This clone was picked up one time. Other DNA sequences in this specimen translate into the identical CDR3. The chain is built from TRBV28 and TRBJ2-7; 8 bases line up with TRBD1. This CDR3 has 13 residues. The V segment lost 5 bases and the J segment 6 bases; nucleotides outside the gene matches: 6. The V gene's germline CDR1 is MDHEN and CDR2 SYDVKM. The CDR3 spells CASSTRTGPEQYF. Written as DNA, the CDR3 is TGTGCCAGCAGTACCCGGACAGGGCCCGAGCAGTACTTC.

The chain employs TRBV19 and TRBJ1-1; D unclear. The V gene lost 4 bases and the J gene lost 1 base, with 7 bases spanning the gap. Per germline, CDR1 LNHDA and CDR2 SQIVND (reference sequence). The CDR3 is 13 amino acids. For the CDR3, the DNA is TGTGCCAGTAGTAGGGCGGGGAACACTGAAGCTTTCTTT. Amino acid sequence: CASSRAGNTEAFF.

This chain joins TRBV29-1 and TRBJ2-7; D ambiguous. V dropped 1 base and J dropped 5 bases, with 12 bases sitting between them. This CDR3 has 13 amino acids. CDR1 and CDR2 (germline): SQVTM, ANQGSEA. The CDR3 protein is CSVEGSVEDEQYF. The CDR3 DNA follows: TGCAGCGTTGAAGGGTCCGTAGAAGACGAGCAGTACTTC.

This sequence joins TRBV15 and TRBJ2-5; maybe TRBD2 (6 bases). From germline, CDR1 is LNHNV and CDR2 YYDKDF (reference sequence). The CDR3 spans 16 residues. V lost 1 base and J 4 bases, leaving 16 bases between the germline ends. CDR3 in DNA: TGTGCCACCAGCAGAGCCCAAGCGGAGGGCGTAGAGACCCAGTACTTC. Translated: CATSRAQAEGVETQYF.

This clone was recorded at least ten times. J is TRBJ1-6 and V is TRBV6-6; tentatively, D is TRBD1 (6 bases). V lost 0 bases, J lost 10 bases, and 13 bases lay in between. The germline V gene encodes CDR1 MNHNY and CDR2 SVGAGI (reference sequence). The CDR3 runs 15 residues. CDR3 region: CASSYSPGGQSPLHF. Written as DNA, the CDR3 is TGTGCCAGCAGTTACTCCCCGGGGGGGCAATCACCCCTCCACTTT.

This clone turned up a few times. CDR3 sequence: CASSKGYGNTIYF. The CDR3 coding sequence is TGTGCCAGTAGTAAAGGGTACGGAAACACCATATATTTT. The chain links TRBV19 to TRBJ1-3, with no clear D. The V end lost 4 bases, the J end lost 4 bases, and 8 bases lay between the germline ends. Germline values: CDR1 LNHDA, CDR2 SQIVND (reference sequence). This CDR3 contains 13 residues.

This clone was seen more than once but under ten times. V is TRBV5-1 and J is TRBJ2-5; TRBD2 aligns across 7 bases. Germline V gene sequence: CDR1 SGHRS, CDR2 YFSETQ. The CDR3 runs 17 residues. Trimming cost V 6 bases and J 4 bases; bases outside gene matches: 18. For the CDR3, the DNA is TGCGCCAGCACCAGAAACGGCGGGAGCGGAGATTTAGAGACCCAGTACTTC. It is translated as CASTRNGGSGDLETQYF.

About this clone: At the DNA level, this CDR3 is encoded by other sequences in the same sample as well. This sequence joins TRBV5-1 and TRBJ2-3, with D perhaps matching TRBD1 or TRBD2 (5 bases each). V was cut by 0 bases and J by 3 bases, with 5 bases left in between. Germline values: CDR1 SGHRS, CDR2 YFSETQ. The CDR3 loop spans 13 amino acids. The CDR3: CASSLGGTDTQYF. The CDR3 DNA sequence: TGCGCCAGCAGCTTGGGGGGGACAGATACGCAGTATTTT.

The chain recombines TRBV12-5 with TRBJ1-4, with TRBD1 matching 7 bases. This CDR3 has 18 residues. V trimming: 2 bases; J trimming: 4 bases; junction bases outside the gene matches: 13. Germline CDR1 LGHNT, CDR2 FRNRAP. The CDR3 bases are TGTGCTAGTGGTTTGCCCCTAGGAGGAGGGGACAGTAATGAAAAACTGTTTTTT. Its protein is CASGLPLGGGDSNEKLFF.

The V gene is TRBV28, the J gene TRBJ2-6, with unresolved D. The ends were cut back, 6 bases at V and 4 bases at J, with 7 bases in the middle. Germline-derived CDR1 and CDR2 are MDHEN and SYDVKM. The CDR3 contains 13 residues. CDR3 sequence: CASRADGANVLTF. In nucleotides, the CDR3 is TGTGCCAGCAGGGCTGACGGGGCCAACGTCCTGACTTTC.

This clone was observed a few times. The J gene is TRBJ1-5, the V gene TRBV5-8; 7 positions match TRBD1. V lost 7 bases to trimming and J lost 7 bases; unmatched junction nucleotides: 5. The CDR3 extends over 12 amino acids. The germline CDR1 and CDR2 sequences are SGHTS and YDEGEE. CDR3 loop: CASGGTDQPQHF. The CDR3 DNA reads as TGTGCCAGCGGAGGGACAGACCAGCCCCAGCATTTT.

V gene TRBV27 combines with J gene TRBJ2-1; D is possibly TRBD1 (5 bases). Trimming stripped 6 bases from V and 4 bases from J, with 10 bases between. Germline assignment: CDR1 MNHEY and CDR2 SMNVEV (reference sequence). The CDR3 length is 13 residues. The CDR3 DNA is TGTGCCAGCAGCTACGACAGATACAATGAGCAGTTCTTC. Translating it yields CASSYDRYNEQFF.

This clone is a singleton in its sample. This chain joins TRBV10-3 and TRBJ1-3, with 7 nucleotides matching TRBD1. Germline CDR1 ENHRY, CDR2 SYGVKD. CDR3 length: 15 residues. V lost 6 bases to trimming and J lost 3 bases; unmatched junction nucleotides: 8. The CDR3 nucleotides read TGTGCCATCAGGGCCCCTGACAGGGTTGGAAACACCATATATTTT. Translated, it gives CAIRAPDRVGNTIYF.